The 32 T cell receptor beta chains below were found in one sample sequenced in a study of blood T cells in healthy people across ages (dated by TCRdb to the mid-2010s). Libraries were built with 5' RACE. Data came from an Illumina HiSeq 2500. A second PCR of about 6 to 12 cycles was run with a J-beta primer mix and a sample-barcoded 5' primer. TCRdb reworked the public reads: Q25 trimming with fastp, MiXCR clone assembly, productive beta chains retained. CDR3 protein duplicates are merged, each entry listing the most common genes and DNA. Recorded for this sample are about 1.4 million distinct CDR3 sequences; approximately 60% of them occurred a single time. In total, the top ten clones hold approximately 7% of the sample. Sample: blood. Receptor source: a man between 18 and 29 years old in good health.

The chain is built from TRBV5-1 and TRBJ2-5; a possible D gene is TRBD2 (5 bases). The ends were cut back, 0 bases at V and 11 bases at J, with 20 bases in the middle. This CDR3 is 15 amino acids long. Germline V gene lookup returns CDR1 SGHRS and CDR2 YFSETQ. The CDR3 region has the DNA TGCGCCAGCAGCTTGGCCACCACCAACACTGGGGAGCAGTACTTC. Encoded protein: CASSLATTNTGEQYF.

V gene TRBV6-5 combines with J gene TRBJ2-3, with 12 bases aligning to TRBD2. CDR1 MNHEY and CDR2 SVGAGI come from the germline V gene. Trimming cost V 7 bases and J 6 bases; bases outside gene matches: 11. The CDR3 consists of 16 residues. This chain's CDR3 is CASTQASGRAKDTQYF. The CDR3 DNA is TGTGCCAGCACCCAGGCTAGCGGGAGGGCCAAGGATACGCAGTATTTT.

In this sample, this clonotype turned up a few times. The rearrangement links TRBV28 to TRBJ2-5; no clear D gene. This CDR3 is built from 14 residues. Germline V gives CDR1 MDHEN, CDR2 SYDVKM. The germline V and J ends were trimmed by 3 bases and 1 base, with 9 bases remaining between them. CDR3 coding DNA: TGTGCCAGCAGTTTGATCAACACCCAAGAGACCCAGTACTTC. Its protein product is CASSLINTQETQYF.

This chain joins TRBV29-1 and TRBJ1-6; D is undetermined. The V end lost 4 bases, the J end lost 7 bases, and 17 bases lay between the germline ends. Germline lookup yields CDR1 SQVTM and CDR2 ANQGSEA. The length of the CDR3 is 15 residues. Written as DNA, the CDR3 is TGCAGCGTTGTGGAGAGGGAGAGGGAAAATTCACCCCTCCACTTT. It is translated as CSVVERERENSPLHF.

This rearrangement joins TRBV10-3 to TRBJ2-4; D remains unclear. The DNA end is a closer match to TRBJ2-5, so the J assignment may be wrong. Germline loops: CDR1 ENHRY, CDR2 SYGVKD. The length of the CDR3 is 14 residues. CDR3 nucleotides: TGTGCCATCAGTGATCAAACGGTTCAAGAGACCCAGTACTTC. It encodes CAISDQTVQETQYF.

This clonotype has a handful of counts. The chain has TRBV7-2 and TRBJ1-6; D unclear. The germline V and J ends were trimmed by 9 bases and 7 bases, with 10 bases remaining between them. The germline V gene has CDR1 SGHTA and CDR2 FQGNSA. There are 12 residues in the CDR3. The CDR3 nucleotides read TGTGCCAGGGACGGGAAAAATTCACCCCTCCACTTT. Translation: CARDGKNSPLHF.

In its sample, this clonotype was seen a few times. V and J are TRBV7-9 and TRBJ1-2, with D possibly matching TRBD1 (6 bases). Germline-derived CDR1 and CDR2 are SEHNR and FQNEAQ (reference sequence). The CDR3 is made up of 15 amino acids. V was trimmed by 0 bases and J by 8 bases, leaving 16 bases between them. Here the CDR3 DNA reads TGTGCCAGCAGCTTAGCCTATGGGGGCTCGGGAGGCTACACCTTC. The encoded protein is CASSLAYGGSGGYTF.

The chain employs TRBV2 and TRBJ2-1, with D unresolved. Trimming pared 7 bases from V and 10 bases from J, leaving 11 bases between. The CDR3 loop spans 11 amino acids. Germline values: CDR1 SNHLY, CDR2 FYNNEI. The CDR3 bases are TGTGCCAGCACCCAGAAGGTCGAGCAGTTCTTC. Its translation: CASTQKVEQFF.

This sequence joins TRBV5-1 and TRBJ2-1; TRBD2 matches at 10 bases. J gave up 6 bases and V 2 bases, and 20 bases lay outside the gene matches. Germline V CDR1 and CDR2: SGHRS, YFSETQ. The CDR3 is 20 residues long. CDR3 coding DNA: TGCGCCAGCAGCTTCACGACATATTATACCGGGACTAGCGTCTCCAATGAGCAGTTCTTC. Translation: CASSFTTYYTGTSVSNEQFF.

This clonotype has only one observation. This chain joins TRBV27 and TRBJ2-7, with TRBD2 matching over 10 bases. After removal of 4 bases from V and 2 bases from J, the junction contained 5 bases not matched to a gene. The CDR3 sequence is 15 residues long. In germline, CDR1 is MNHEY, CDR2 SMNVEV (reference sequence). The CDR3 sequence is CASSSPLAGAYEQYF. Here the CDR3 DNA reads TGTGCCAGCAGTTCCCCCCTAGCGGGAGCCTACGAGCAGTACTTC.

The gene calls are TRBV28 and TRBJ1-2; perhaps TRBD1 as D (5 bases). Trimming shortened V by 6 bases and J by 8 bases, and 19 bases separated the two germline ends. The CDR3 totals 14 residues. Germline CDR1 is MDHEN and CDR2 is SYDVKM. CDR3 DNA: TGTGCCAGCAGCTCCGGGACGGGTCGTGGGGGCTACACCTTC. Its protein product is CASSSGTGRGGYTF.

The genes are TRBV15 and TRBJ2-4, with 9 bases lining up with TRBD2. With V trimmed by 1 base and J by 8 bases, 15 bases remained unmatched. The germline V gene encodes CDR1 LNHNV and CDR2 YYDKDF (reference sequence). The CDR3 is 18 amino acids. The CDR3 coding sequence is TGTGCCACCAGCAGAGTGTACCTAGCGGGACCCCCAACGTACATTCAGTACTTC. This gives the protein CATSRVYLAGPPTYIQYF.

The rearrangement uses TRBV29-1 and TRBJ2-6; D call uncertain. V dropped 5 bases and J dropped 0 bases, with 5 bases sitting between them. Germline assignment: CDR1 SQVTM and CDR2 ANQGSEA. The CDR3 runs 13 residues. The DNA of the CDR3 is TGCAGCGTTTGGGACTCTGGGGCCAACGTCCTGACTTTC. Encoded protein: CSVWDSGANVLTF.

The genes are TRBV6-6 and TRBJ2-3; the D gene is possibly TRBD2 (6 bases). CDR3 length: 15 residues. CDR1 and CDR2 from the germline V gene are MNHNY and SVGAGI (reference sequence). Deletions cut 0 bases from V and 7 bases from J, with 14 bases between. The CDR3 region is CASSYSMEGSHTQYF. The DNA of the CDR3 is TGTGCCAGCAGTTACTCGATGGAGGGGAGCCATACGCAGTATTTT.

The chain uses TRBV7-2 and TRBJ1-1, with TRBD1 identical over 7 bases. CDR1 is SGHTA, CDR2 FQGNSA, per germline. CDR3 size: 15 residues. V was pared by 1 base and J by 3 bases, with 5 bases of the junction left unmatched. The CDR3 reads CASSLVTGSYTEAFF. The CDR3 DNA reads TGTGCCAGCAGCTTAGTGACAGGGTCGTACACTGAAGCTTTCTTT.

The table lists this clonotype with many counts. The CDR3: CASSQGISGRTYEQYF. The CDR3 nucleotides are TGTGCCAGCAGCCAAGGGATAAGCGGGAGGACATACGAGCAGTACTTC. The J gene is TRBJ2-7, the V gene TRBV3-1, with TRBD2 matching 9 bases. This CDR3 region has 16 residues. J gave up 4 bases and V 1 base, and 8 bases lay outside the gene matches. Germline CDR1 LGHDT, CDR2 YNNKEL (reference sequence).

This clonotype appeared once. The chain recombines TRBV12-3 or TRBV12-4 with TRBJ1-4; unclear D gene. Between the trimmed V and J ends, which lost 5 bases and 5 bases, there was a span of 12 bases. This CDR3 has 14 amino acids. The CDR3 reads CASSQAFQNEKLFF. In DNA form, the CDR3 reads TGTGCCAGCAGTCAGGCGTTCCAAAATGAAAAACTGTTTTTT.

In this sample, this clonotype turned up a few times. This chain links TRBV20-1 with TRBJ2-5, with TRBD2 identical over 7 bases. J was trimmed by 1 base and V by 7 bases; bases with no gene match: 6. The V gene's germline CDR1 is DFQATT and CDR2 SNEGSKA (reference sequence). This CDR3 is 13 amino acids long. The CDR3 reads CSGLRGTQETQYF. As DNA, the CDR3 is TGCAGTGGCCTGCGGGGGACCCAAGAGACCCAGTACTTC.

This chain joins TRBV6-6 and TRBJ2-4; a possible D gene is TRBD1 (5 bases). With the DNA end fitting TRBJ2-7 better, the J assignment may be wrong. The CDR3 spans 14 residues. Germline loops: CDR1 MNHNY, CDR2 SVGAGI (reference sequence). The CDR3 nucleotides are TGTGCCAGCAGTTTCGTAGGGGATAGGAGCGAGCAGTACTTC. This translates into CASSFVGDRSEQYF.

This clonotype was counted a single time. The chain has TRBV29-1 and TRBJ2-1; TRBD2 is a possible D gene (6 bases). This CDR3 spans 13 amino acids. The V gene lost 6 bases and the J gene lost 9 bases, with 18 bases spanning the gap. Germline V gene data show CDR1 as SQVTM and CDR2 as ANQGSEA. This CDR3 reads CSVSPSAGSEQFF. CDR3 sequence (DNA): TGCAGCGTCTCTCCCTCAGCGGGCAGTGAGCAGTTCTTC.

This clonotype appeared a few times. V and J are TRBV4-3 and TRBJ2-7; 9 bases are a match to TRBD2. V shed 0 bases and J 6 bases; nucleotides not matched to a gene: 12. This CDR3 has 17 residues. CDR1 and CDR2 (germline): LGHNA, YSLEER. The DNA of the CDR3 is TGCGCCAGCAGCCAAGAAGGCGGGGGGGCTGGTAGTGGCGAGCAGTACTTC. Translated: CASSQEGGGAGSGEQYF.

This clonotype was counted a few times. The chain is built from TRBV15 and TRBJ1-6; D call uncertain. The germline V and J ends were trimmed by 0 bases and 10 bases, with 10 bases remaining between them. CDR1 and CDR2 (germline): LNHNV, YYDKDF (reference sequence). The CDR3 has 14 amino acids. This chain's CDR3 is CATSRDQVGSPLHF. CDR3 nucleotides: TGTGCCACCAGCAGAGATCAGGTGGGATCACCCCTCCACTTT.

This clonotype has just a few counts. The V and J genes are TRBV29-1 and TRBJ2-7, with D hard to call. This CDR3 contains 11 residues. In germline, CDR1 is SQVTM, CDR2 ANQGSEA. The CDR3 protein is CAADAPSSQYF. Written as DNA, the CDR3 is TGCGCGGCGGATGCACCGAGCTCGCAGTACTTC.

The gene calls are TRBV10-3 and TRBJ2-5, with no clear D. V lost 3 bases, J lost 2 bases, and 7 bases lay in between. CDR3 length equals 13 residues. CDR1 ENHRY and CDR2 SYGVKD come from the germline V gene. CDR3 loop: CAISDGSQETQYF. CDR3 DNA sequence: TGTGCCATCAGTGACGGCTCGCAAGAGACCCAGTACTTC.

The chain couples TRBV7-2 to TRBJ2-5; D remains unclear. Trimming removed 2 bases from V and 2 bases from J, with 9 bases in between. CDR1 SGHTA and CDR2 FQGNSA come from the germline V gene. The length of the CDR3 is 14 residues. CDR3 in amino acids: CASSLILGQETQYF. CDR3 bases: TGTGCCAGCAGCTTAATCTTAGGGCAAGAGACCCAGTACTTC.

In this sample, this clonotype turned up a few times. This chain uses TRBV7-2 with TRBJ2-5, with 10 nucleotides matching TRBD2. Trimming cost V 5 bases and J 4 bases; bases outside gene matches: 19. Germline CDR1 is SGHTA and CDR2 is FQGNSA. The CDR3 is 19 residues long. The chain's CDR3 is CASSRRLGLAGEKGETQYF. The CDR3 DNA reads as TGTGCCAGCAGCCGGCGCTTGGGTCTAGCGGGGGAGAAGGGAGAGACCCAGTACTTC.

The CDR3: CASREDGNSYNEQFF. CDR3 DNA sequence: TGTGCCAGCAGAGAGGACGGGAACTCCTACAATGAGCAGTTCTTC. This rearrangement joins TRBV6-5 to TRBJ2-1; TRBD2 might be the D (5 bases). The V end was cut by 6 bases, the J end by 0 bases, with 12 bases between. The CDR3 consists of 15 residues. Germline-derived CDR1 and CDR2 are MNHEY and SVGAGI.

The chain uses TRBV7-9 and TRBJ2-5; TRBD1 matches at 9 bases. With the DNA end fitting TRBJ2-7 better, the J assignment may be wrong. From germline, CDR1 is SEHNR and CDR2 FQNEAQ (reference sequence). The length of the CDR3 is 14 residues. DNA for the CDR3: TGTGCCAGCAGCTGGGAGGACAGGGGCTACGAGCAGTACTTC. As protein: CASSWEDRGYEQYF.

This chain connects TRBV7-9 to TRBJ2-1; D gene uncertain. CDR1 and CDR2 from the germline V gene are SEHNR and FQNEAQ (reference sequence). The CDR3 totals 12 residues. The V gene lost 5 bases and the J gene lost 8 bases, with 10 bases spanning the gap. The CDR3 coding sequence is TGTGCCAGCAGCGTAAAATCATATGAGCAGTTCTTC. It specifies CASSVKSYEQFF. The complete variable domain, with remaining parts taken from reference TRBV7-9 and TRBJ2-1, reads DTGVSQNPRHKITKRGQNVTFRCDPISEHNRLYWYRQTLGQGPEFLTYFQNEAQLEKSRLLSDRFSAERPKGSFSTLEIQRTEQGDSAMYLCASSVKSYEQFFGPGTRLTVL.

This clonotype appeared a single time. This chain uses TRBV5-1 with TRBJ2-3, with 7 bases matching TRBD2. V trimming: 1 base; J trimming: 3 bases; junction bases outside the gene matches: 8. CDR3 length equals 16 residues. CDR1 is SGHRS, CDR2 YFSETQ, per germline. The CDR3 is CASSLPAGEGTDTQYF. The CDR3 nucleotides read TGCGCCAGCAGCTTGCCGGCGGGAGAAGGGACAGATACGCAGTATTTT.

The CDR3, as DNA: TGCAGTGCTAGTCCAGACGGTCTAGCCAAAAACATTCAGTACTTC. Protein product: CSASPDGLAKNIQYF. The chain employs TRBV20-1 and TRBJ2-4; no definite D call. This CDR3 comprises 15 residues. Trimming stripped 3 bases from V and 0 bases from J, with 12 bases between. Germline V CDR1 and CDR2: DFQATT, SNEGSKA (reference sequence).

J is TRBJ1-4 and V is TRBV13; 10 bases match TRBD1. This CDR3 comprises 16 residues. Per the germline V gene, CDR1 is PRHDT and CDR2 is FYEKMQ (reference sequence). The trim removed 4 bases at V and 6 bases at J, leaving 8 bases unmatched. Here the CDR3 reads CASSSWTGTGDEKLFF. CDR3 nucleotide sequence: TGTGCCAGCAGCTCCTGGACGGGGACAGGGGATGAAAAACTGTTTTTT.